This T cell receptor (beta chain) was sequenced in a study of blood T cells in healthy people across ages. About the study: Per two T cells, template switching captured roughly one barcoded beta molecule.

Whole-study findings and limits: The fall in TCR beta diversity per million T cells was roughly linear with age.

CDR3 length: 16 residues. V lost 4 bases, J lost 5 bases, and 20 bases lay in between. Germline lookup yields CDR1 SGHDN and CDR2 FVKESK. The use of a sample-barcoded 5' primer and a J-beta primer mix characterized a second PCR of roughly 7 to 11 cycles. TCRdb itself ran the 5' RACE reads through MiXCR, one entry per CDR3 protein. The table includes fewer than 1,000,000 distinct CDR3 sequences, about half detected once. Comments on this clonotype: No antigen is known for it.

The specimen was blood. This chain joins TRBV14 and TRBJ2-5, with D possibly called TRBD1 or TRBD2 (5 bases each). The source of this sequence is a man older than 75 in good health. CDR3 region: CASSLETGRLWETQYF. CDR3 DNA sequence: TGTGCCAGCAGCCTAGAGACGGGACGCCTGTGGGAGACCCAGTACTTC.